This is a list of T cell receptor beta chains from one sample in a study of shared clonotypes between healthy human individuals. Clones were read by immunoSEQ multiplex PCR, and TCRdb kept only the in-frame ones, dropping some. The sample holds about 2 million clones, approximately 95% seen once. Sequencing was done on a sample of naive CD4+ T cells sorted from blood. These TCRs come from a man between 18 and 35 years old in good health. Each CDR3 is given with its conserved first and last residue. A D gene is named only where the DNA matches it firmly. Expanded clones get a size class; other rows say once, few or many, or leave the size out.

v_call	clone_size	d_call	j_call	cdr3_nt	cdr3_aa
TRBV18	few	TRBD1	TRBJ2-7	TGTGCCAGCTCCATATCCGGGACAGGGATATACGAGCAGTACTTC	CASSISGTGIYEQYF
TRBV7-2	NA	TRBD2	TRBJ2-1	TGTGCCAGCAGCTACCCGACTAGCCGCGAGCAGTTCTTC	CASSYPTSREQFF
TRBV5-1	once	TRBD2	TRBJ2-4	TGCGCCAGCAGCTTGACTAGCGGGAGCCCCTCAGCCAAAAACATTCAGTACTTC	CASSLTSGSPSAKNIQYF
TRBV10-2	NA	NA	TRBJ2-7	TGCGCCAGCAGTGAGTCTCCCCGGGTCGAGCAGTACTTC	CASSESPRVEQYF
TRBV6-5	NA	TRBD1	TRBJ2-2	TGTGCCAGCCGACGGGACAGGGATGGCGGGGAGCTGTTTTTT	CASRRDRDGGELFF
TRBV25-1	NA	NA	TRBJ1-3	TGTGCCCCCGGGGGGGTAACCACTTATCTCTTTGGAAACACCATATATTTT	CAPGGVTTYLFGNTIYF
TRBV30	few	TRBD1	TRBJ1-4	TGTGCCTGGAGTGTATACAGGGGGAATGAAAAACTGTTTTTT	CAWSVYRGNEKLFF
TRBV5-6	NA	NA	TRBJ2-7	TGTGCCAGCAGCCGGGGTCCGTCCTCTTCCTACGAGCAGTACTTC	CASSRGPSSSYEQYF
TRBV7-9	NA	NA	TRBJ1-4	TGTGCCAGCAGCTTGGCAGGGTATAATGAAAAACTGTTTTTT	CASSLAGYNEKLFF
TRBV27	once	NA	TRBJ1-3	TGTGCCAGCAGTTTAGCCCTGGGAAACACCATATATTTT	CASSLALGNTIYF
TRBV11-1	NA	NA	TRBJ1-6	TGTGCCAGCAGCTTAAGGGACATTGGATCCCTCCACTTT	CASSLRDIGSLHF
TRBV28	once	NA	TRBJ1-6	TGTGCCAGCAGTTTAGGCGGTAGAGGGGAGTGGTCCTATAATTCACCCCTCCACTTT	CASSLGGRGEWSYNSPLHF
TRBV4-3	NA	NA	TRBJ1-4	TGCGCCAGCAGCCCAAAGGGTATGGGGGGGAATGAAAAACTGTTTTTT	CASSPKGMGGNEKLFF